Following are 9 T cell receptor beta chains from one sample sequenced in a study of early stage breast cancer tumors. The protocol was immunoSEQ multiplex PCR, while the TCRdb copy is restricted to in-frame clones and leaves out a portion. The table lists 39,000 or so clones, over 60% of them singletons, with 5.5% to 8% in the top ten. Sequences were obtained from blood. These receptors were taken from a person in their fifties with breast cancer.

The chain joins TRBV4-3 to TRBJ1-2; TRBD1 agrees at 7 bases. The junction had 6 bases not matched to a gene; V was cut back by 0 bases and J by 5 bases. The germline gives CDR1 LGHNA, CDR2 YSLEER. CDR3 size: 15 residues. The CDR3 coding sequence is TGCGCCAGCAGCCAAGAGGCAGGGGGGAGGTATGGCTACACCTTC. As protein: CASSQEAGGRYGYTF.

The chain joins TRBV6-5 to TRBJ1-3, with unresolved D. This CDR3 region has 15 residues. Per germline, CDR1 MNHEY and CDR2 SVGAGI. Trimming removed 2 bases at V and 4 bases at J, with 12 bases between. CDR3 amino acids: CASSYRQLGGNTIYF. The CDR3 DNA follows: TGTGCCAGCAGTTACCGTCAATTGGGCGGAAACACCATATATTTT.

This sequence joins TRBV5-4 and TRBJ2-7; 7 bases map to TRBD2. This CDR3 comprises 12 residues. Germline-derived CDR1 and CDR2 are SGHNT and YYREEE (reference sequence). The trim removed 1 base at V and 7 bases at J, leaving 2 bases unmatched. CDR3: CASSLRGVEQYF. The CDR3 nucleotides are TGTGCCAGCAGCTTGCGGGGGGTAGAGCAGTACTTC.

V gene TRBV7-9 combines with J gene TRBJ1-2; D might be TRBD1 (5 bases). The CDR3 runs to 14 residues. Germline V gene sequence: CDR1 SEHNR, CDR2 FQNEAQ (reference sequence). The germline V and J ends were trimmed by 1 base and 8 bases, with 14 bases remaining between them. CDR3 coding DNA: TGTGCCAGCAGCTTAGTTCAGGGAGGAGGAGGCTACACCTTC. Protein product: CASSLVQGGGGYTF.

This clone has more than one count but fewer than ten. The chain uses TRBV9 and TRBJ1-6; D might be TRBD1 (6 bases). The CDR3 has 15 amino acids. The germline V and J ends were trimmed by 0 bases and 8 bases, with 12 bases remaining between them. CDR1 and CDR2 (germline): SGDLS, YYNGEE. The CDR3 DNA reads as TGTGCCAGCAGCGTAGGGAGCAGGACAGATTCACCCCTCCACTTT. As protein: CASSVGSRTDSPLHF.

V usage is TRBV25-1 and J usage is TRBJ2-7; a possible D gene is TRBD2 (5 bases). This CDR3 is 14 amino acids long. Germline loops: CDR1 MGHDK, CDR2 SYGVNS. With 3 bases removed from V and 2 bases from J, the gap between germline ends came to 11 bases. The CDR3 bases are TGTGCCAGCAGTGACCGGGATCTAGCCTACGAGCAGTACTTC. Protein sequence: CASSDRDLAYEQYF.

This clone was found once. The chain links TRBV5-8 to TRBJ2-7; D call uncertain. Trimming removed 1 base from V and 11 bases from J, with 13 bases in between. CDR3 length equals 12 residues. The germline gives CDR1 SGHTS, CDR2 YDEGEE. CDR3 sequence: CASSLSRTSEYF. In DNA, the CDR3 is TGTGCCAGCAGCTTGTCCCGAACTTCCGAGTACTTC.

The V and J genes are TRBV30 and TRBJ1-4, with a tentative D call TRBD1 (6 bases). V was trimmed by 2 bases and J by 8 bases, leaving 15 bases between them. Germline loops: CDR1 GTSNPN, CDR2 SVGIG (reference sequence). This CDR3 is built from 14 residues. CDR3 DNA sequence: TGTGCCTGGAGTATACAGGGTGGCGCAGAAAAACTGTTTTTT. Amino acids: CAWSIQGGAEKLFF. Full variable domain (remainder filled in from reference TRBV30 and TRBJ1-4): SQTIHQWPATLVQPVGSPLSLECTVEGTSNPNLYWYRQAAGRGLQLLFYSVGIGQISSEVPQNLSASRPQDRQFILSSKKLLLSDSGFYLCAWSIQGGAEKLFFGSGTQLSVL.

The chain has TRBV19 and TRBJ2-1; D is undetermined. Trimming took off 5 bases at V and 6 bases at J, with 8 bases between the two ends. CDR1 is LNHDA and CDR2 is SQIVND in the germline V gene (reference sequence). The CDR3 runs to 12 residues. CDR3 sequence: CASSQFGNEQFF. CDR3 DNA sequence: TGTGCCAGTAGTCAATTCGGCAATGAGCAGTTCTTC.